The clone carrying this T cell receptor (beta chain) was found a few times. No antigen is known for it. Repertoires were generated with immunoSEQ multiplex PCR, while TCRdb's copy carries only in-frame clones and drops some. Counted here are under 100,000 clones, around 90% occurring once; the ten biggest clones make up more than 15%. The sample comes from a study of graft-versus-host responses after intestinal transplantation. Study details: Multivisceral, liver-intestinal, or isolated intestinal transplants were received by the recipients.

This CDR3 has 16 residues. Trimming shortened V by 0 bases and J by 1 base, and 10 bases separated the two germline ends. Germline values: CDR1 KGHSY, CDR2 FQNENV. Study-wide findings and caveats: Recipient marrow held GvH clones, some first seen in ileum or blood. Circulating GvH clones peaking coincided with falling HvG clones soon after transplant.

The genes are TRBV16 and TRBJ1-5; no clear D. Here the sequenced sample was PBMCs, taken roughly 450 days after intestinal transplant. This clonotype originated in a human patient who received an intestinal transplant, so some T cells may come from the graft donor. The CDR3 bases are TGTGCCAGCAGCCAATCGGGCAGCCTAAGCAATCAGCCCCAGCATTTT. This codes for CASSQSGSLSNQPQHF.